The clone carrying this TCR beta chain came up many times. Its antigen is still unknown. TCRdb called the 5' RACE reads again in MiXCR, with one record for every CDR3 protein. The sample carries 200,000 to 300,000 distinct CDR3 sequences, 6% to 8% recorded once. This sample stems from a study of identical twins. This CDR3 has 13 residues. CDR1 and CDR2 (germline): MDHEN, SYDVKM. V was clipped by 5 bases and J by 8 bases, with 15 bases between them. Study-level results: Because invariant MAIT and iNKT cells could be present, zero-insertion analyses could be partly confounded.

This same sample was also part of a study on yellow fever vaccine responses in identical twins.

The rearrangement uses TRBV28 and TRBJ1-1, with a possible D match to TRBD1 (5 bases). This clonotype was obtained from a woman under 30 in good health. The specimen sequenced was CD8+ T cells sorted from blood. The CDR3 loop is CASSPSGRLEAFF. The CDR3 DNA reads TGTGCCAGCAGTCCATCGGGACGTCTAGAAGCTTTCTTT.